A selection of T cell receptor beta chains follows, all from one sample in a study of blood T cell repertoires in COVID-19. TCRdb keeps only in-frame clones here, not all; method: immunoSEQ multiplex PCR. This table has 250,000 or so clones, about 87% appearing once. Sequenced: peripheral blood. The receptors stem from a woman in her twenties or thirties with COVID-19, enrolled during active disease. The CDR3 runs from the conserved cysteine through the conserved F or W. A D gene is named only where the DNA matches it firmly. Expanded clones get a size class; other rows say once, few or many, or leave the size out.

. TRBJ1-1 TRBD1 TRBV30 TGTGCCTGGGACAGGGGGACCGAAGCTTTCTTT CAWDRGTEAFF
. TRBJ2-3 . TRBV5-4 TGTGCCAGCAGCTTGGACAGCCTCACAGATACGCAGTATTTT CASSLDSLTDTQYF
. TRBJ1-4 . TRBV28 TGTGCCAGCAGTTTAGAGGCAACTAATGAAAAACTGTTTTTT CASSLEATNEKLFF
. TRBJ1-1 TRBD1 TRBV28 TGTGCCAGCACCACGGGACAGGGGAGCACTGAAGCTTTCTTT CASTTGQGSTEAFF
. TRBJ1-4 . TRBV6-5 TGTGCCAGCAGAGGGGCCGGGACACTGAATGAAAAACTGTTTTTT CASRGAGTLNEKLFF
once TRBJ1-3 . TRBV28 TGTGCCAGCGGCCGAGTCGGCCAGGCAAACTCTGGAAACACCATATATTTT CASGRVGQANSGNTIYF
. TRBJ2-1 . TRBV7-9 TGTGCCAGCAGCTTACTGTCCGGGAAGGGTGAGCAGTTCTTC CASSLLSGKGEQFF
once TRBJ2-1 . TRBV5-6 TGTGCCAGCAGCGACGCACTAGTTTCCGTCAATGAGCAGTTCTTC CASSDALVSVNEQFF
. TRBJ1-4 . TRBV15 TGTGCCACCAGCAGAGATCGAGGGTCCCTAACTAATGAAAAACTGTTTTTT CATSRDRGSLTNEKLFF
. TRBJ2-4 . TRBV6-6 TGTGCCAGCAGTTCCCGGGGGGCGGCCAAAAACATTCAGTACTTC CASSSRGAAKNIQYF
. TRBJ2-3 TRBD1 TRBV19 TGTGCCAGTAGTATAGCTGTGGGGACAGGGCCCAGAACAGATACGCAGTATTTT CASSIAVGTGPRTDTQYF
. TRBJ2-1 TRBD1 TRBV24-1 TGTGCCACCAGTGACCGGGACAGGGCCTACAATGAGCAGTTCTTC CATSDRDRAYNEQFF
. TRBJ1-6 . TRBV5-1 TGCGCCAGCAGCACACAAAACAGTAATTCACCCCTCCACTTT CASSTQNSNSPLHF
. TRBJ1-6 TRBD1 TRBV7-2 TGTGCCAGCAGCTCACCATGGGACAGGGTTGGGTCACCCCTCCACTTT CASSSPWDRVGSPLHF
. TRBJ1-2 . TRBV19 TGTGCCAGTAGTATTGGGGGACTCTATGGCTACACCTTC CASSIGGLYGYTF
few TRBJ1-5 TRBD1 TRBV6-2/TRBV6-3 TGTGCCAGCAGTCCGGGGACAGATAATCAGCCCCAGCATTTT CASSPGTDNQPQHF
. TRBJ2-7 . TRBV4-1 TGCGCCAGCAGCCAAGATAGCAGGGGATCATATTCGTACTTC CASSQDSRGSYSYF
. TRBJ1-1 . TRBV12-3/TRBV12-4 TGTGCCAGCAGTTTAGGGGCTCTGACTGAAGCTTTCTTT CASSLGALTEAFF
. TRBJ1-3 . TRBV5-6 TGTGCCAGCAGCGTCGGAGGGAACTCTGGAAACACCATATATTTT CASSVGGNSGNTIYF
. TRBJ2-1 TRBD1 TRBV19 TGTGCCAGCACTGGGACAGCATACAATGAGCAGTTCTTC CASTGTAYNEQFF
. TRBJ2-1 . TRBV20-1 TGCAGTGCTAGGGCCTGGAATGAGCAGTTCTTC CSARAWNEQFF
. TRBJ2-3 TRBD1 TRBV6-1 TGTGCCAGCAGTGAATCTAGGGGGCACACAGATACGCAGTATTTT CASSESRGHTDTQYF
. TRBJ2-3 . TRBV5-1 TGCGCCAGCAGCTTGGGTGGCGGGAAAAACACAGATACGCAGTATTTT CASSLGGGKNTDTQYF
. TRBJ2-1 . TRBV4-3 TGCGCCAGCAGCCAAGAGTTCACACGGGACTTCAATGAGCAGTTCTTC CASSQEFTRDFNEQFF
. TRBJ2-1 TRBD2 TRBV2 TGTGCCAGCAGTGAAGCTGGAGGGCTAGCGGGAGCTATTTACAATGAGCAGTTCTTC CASSEAGGLAGAIYNEQFF
. TRBJ1-3 TRBD1 TRBV18 TGTGCCAGCTCACCACCGACAGGGTCCCGAGTCGGAAACACCATATATTTT CASSPPTGSRVGNTIYF
. TRBJ1-1 . TRBV19 TGTGCCAGTAGTATCTCCGTCTCCCGCGCCGAGAACACTGAAGCTTTCTTT CASSISVSRAENTEAFF
. TRBJ1-2 TRBD1 TRBV6-4 TGTGCCAGCAGTACCGGGACAGAAGACTATGGCTACACCTTC CASSTGTEDYGYTF
. TRBJ2-7 TRBD1 TRBV6-6 TGTGCCAGCAGCCAGACAGGGGGCAATAAAGGCGAGCAGTACTTC CASSQTGGNKGEQYF
once TRBJ1-5 . TRBV7-2 TGTGCTAGCAGCCCAGATAGCAATCAGCCCCAGCATTTT CASSPDSNQPQHF
. TRBJ1-2 . TRBV18 TGTGCCAGCTCACCCGGCTCAGGGTCCGATTATGGCTACACCTTC CASSPGSGSDYGYTF
. TRBJ1-1 . TRBV7-2 TGTGCCAGCAGCCCGGTAGCAGCTAACACTGAAGCTTTCTTT CASSPVAANTEAFF
. TRBJ2-3 . TRBV4-1 TGCGCCAGCAGCCAAGGACCAGTGAGCGCAGATACGCAGTATTTT CASSQGPVSADTQYF
. TRBJ2-3 . TRBV4-2 TGTGCCAGCAGCCAAGATAGAGCAGGGGCAGGTAGCACAGATACGCAGTATTTT CASSQDRAGAGSTDTQYF
few TRBJ1-5 . TRBV2 TGTGCCAGCAGTGATGAGGAGGGCTTGACCCAATATAGCAATCAGCCCCAGCATTTT CASSDEEGLTQYSNQPQHF
. TRBJ2-2 . TRBV19 TGTGCCAGTAGTATAAGTGGACAGCCGAACACCGGGGAGCTGTTTTTT CASSISGQPNTGELFF
. TRBJ2-2 TRBD2 TRBV24-1 TGTGCCACCAGTGTCGACCGATTAGCGGGTGCGAACACCGGGGAGCTGTTTTTT CATSVDRLAGANTGELFF
. TRBJ2-1 TRBD1 TRBV5-1 TGCGCCAGCAAGGGCGGGACAGGGGTCGCCTACAATGAGCAGTTCTTC CASKGGTGVAYNEQFF
. TRBJ1-1 . TRBV11-3 TGTGCCAGCAGCTCGTTCTCGAACACTGAAGCTTTCTTT CASSSFSNTEAFF
. TRBJ1-1 . TRBV19 TGTGCCAGTACCCCTATGGTTGGGAACACTGAAGCTTTCTTT CASTPMVGNTEAFF
. TRBJ2-1 . TRBV6-2/TRBV6-3 TGTGCCAGCAGTTTCTTCGACTATACGGAGACGGTAGCCGGCTCCTACAATGAGCAGTTCTTC CASSFFDYTETVAGSYNEQFF
few TRBJ2-6 . TRBV27 TGTGCCAGCAGTCCTACCCCTCCGGGGGGGGCCAACGTCCTGACTTTC CASSPTPPGGANVLTF
. TRBJ1-4 TRBD1 TRBV2 TGTGCCAGCAGTGAATCAGGGTTCAGGGGGGTTGAAAAACTGTTTTTT CASSESGFRGVEKLFF
. TRBJ2-1 . TRBV2 TGTGCCAGCAGTGAAGCGCGGAAGGGGTCCTCCTACAATGAGCAGTTCTTC CASSEARKGSSYNEQFF
. TRBJ1-2 . TRBV29-1 TGCAGCGTTGAAGATAACAATTATGGCTACACCTTC CSVEDNNYGYTF
. TRBJ1-2 . TRBV4-3 TGCGCCAGCAGCCAAATCAGGGAAAACTATGGCTACACCTTC CASSQIRENYGYTF
. TRBJ1-1 . TRBV3-1/TRBV3-2 TGTGCCAGCAGCCAGGGGGCGGGCACTGAAGCTTTCTTT CASSQGAGTEAFF
. TRBJ1-1 TRBD1 TRBV9 TGTGCCAGCACGCGGGGCCTGACAGGGGAGACTGAAGCTTTCTTT CASTRGLTGETEAFF